This TCR beta chain was recorded in a study of technical replicates of blood from several donors (TCRdb year 2017). The library was generated by the immunoSEQ multiplex PCR assay. TCRdb limited this immuneACCESS table to in-frame rearrangements with V and J called. A share of clones is missing; checked studies link under half to unresolved V genes, and the rest is unexplained. The sample contains about 79,000 clones, 94% of them found a single time. Approximately 0.25% of the sample belongs to the ten largest clones. CDR1 and CDR2 (SEHNR, FQNEAQ) derive from the germline V gene (reference sequence). The CDR3 sequence holds 12 residues, the cysteine and phenylalanine included. Only the CDR3 region is kept as DNA, spanning 36 bases read in frame from base 1. The trim is 4 bases for V and 4 bases for J, with a gap of 8 bases between the germline ends. Comments on this clone: Its cognate antigen has yet to be identified. The record has no base qualities; no much larger clone is one base away.

The sequence came from a human donor in good health. Sequenced: T cells isolated from PBMCs. The chain employs TRBV7-9 and TRBJ2-7; TRBD1 might be the D gene, on 6 matching bases. The CDR3 region: CASSSGQYEQYF. In nucleotides, the sequence is TGTGCCAGCAGCTCTGGACAGTACGAGCAGTACTTC.